This passage covers 8 T cell receptor beta chains from one sample sequenced in a study of cytomegalovirus exposure and HLA in healthy donors. With 60 Vbeta and 13 Jbeta primers, the PCR was carried out. TCRdb's copy holds only in-frame clones and misses some; the assay was immunoSEQ multiplex PCR. The sample contains under 70,000 clones, approximately 84% of which appear only once. What was sequenced was PBMCs. These receptors originate from a man between 50 and 59 years old in good health and CMV-seronegative.

The J gene is TRBJ1-4, the V gene TRBV4-2; 7 bases agree with TRBD1. The CDR3 loop spans 17 amino acids. Germline CDR1 is LGHNA and CDR2 is YNFKEQ. J gave up 7 bases and V 2 bases, and 13 bases lay outside the gene matches. The CDR3 loop reads CASSQWAGGGPGEKLFF. CDR3 bases: TGTGCCAGCAGCCAATGGGCAGGGGGTGGCCCGGGTGAAAAACTGTTTTTT.

This clone has only one observation. At one end, the junction sequence differs from germline, possibly due to a read error. The chain couples TRBV27 to TRBJ1-1; weak D call: TRBD1 (5 bases). This CDR3 has 13 amino acids. CDR1 is MNHEY, CDR2 SMNVEV, per germline (reference sequence). CDR3 protein: CASSLRRDSRSYF. As DNA, the CDR3 is TGTGCCAGCAGTTTACGGCGGGACTCCCGGTCCTATTTT.

This clone turned up a few times. This chain connects TRBV27 to TRBJ2-6, with 7 bases aligning to TRBD2. V was pared by 1 base and J by 2 bases, with 2 bases of the junction left unmatched. Germline V gene lookup returns CDR1 MNHEY and CDR2 SMNVEV (reference sequence). CDR3 length: 16 amino acids. The chain's CDR3 is CASSLWGGTGANVLTF. The CDR3 DNA reads TGTGCCAGCAGTTTATGGGGGGGAACTGGGGCCAACGTCCTGACTTTC.

This clone has just one count. This chain links TRBV5-1 with TRBJ2-7, with a possible D match to TRBD2 (7 bases). Germline V gene lookup returns CDR1 SGHRS and CDR2 YFSETQ. The V and J ends lost 4 bases and 4 bases respectively, with 15 bases between them. This CDR3 is 14 amino acids long. The CDR3 nucleotides are TGCGCCAGCAGCCCCGGGGGGCTCAGGTACGAGCAGTACTTC. This translates into CASSPGGLRYEQYF.

The chain uses TRBV7-6 and TRBJ2-5; 8 bases match TRBD1. Unmatched junction bases numbered 5, after V lost 4 bases and J lost 1 base. This CDR3 region has 15 residues. Germline V gene sequence: CDR1 SGHVS, CDR2 FNYEAQ. CDR3 sequence (DNA): TGTGCCAGCAGCTCGCGACAGGGGCCCCAAGAGACCCAGTACTTC. Its protein product is CASSSRQGPQETQYF.

This chain uses TRBV4-1 with TRBJ2-7, with 7 bases that match TRBD2. The CDR3 extends over 16 amino acids. After removal of 4 bases from V and 2 bases from J, the junction contained 11 bases not matched to a gene. Germline CDR1 reads MGHRA; CDR2 reads YSYEKL. The CDR3 loop reads CASSPGIREGAYEQYF. CDR3 nucleotides: TGCGCCAGCAGCCCGGGCATTAGGGAGGGTGCCTACGAGCAGTACTTC.

J is TRBJ2-2 and V is TRBV9; D might be TRBD2 (5 bases). V dropped 5 bases and J dropped 0 bases, with 11 bases sitting between them. Germline assignment: CDR1 SGDLS and CDR2 YYNGEE. The CDR3 is 15 residues long. CDR3 sequence reads: CASSKSGSNTGELFF. The CDR3 nucleotides are TGTGCCAGCAGTAAGAGCGGTTCGAACACCGGGGAGCTGTTTTTT. The complete variable domain, with remaining parts taken from reference TRBV9 and TRBJ2-2, reads DSGVTQTPKHLITATGQRVTLRCSPRSGDLSVYWYQQSLDQGLQFLIQYYNGEERAKGNILERFSAQQFPDLHSELNLSSLELGDSALYFCASSKSGSNTGELFFGEGSRLTVL.

The rearrangement uses TRBV5-1 and TRBJ1-2; D possibly corresponds to TRBD1 (6 bases). Trimming cost V 5 bases and J 0 bases, with 11 bases left between them. CDR1 is SGHRS, CDR2 YFSETQ, per germline. The CDR3 runs to 14 residues. The CDR3, as DNA: TGCGCCAGCAGACTAGGGACAACTAACTATGGCTACACCTTC. Protein: CASRLGTTNYGYTF.